These 10 T cell receptor beta chains were sequenced from one sample in a study of shared clonotypes between healthy human individuals. Generated by immunoSEQ multiplex PCR, the TCRdb table keeps only in-frame clones and is missing some. The table shows about 490,000 clones, with about 72% occurring only once. The sample was PBMCs. These receptors all stem from a middle-aged woman in good health. Some clones in this sample may be carry-over from other donors' samples.

This clone has a single count. The V and J genes are TRBV18 and TRBJ2-3; 7 nucleotides agree with TRBD2. Germline V gene data show CDR1 as KGHSH and CDR2 as LQKENI. The CDR3 is 15 amino acids. With V trimmed by 6 bases and J by 6 bases, 12 bases remained unmatched. The CDR3 nucleotides read TGTGCCAGCTCTCTACGGGGGAGGGCCACCGATACGCAGTATTTT. This codes for CASSLRGRATDTQYF.

The rearrangement uses TRBV30 and TRBJ1-1; no clear D gene. This CDR3 has 11 amino acids. The germline V and J ends were trimmed by 2 bases and 3 bases, with 4 bases remaining between them. CDR1 and CDR2 (germline): GTSNPN, SVGIG (reference sequence). CDR3 DNA: TGTGCCTGGAGTCGGGACACTGAAGCTTTCTTT. Translated, it gives CAWSRDTEAFF.

The chain has TRBV7-9 and TRBJ2-5, with a tentative D call TRBD1 (6 bases). Per the germline V gene, CDR1 is SEHNR and CDR2 is FQNEAQ (reference sequence). This CDR3 has 13 residues. V was cut by 5 bases and J by 5 bases, with 12 bases left in between. The CDR3 region is CASSGDIGETQYF. The CDR3, as DNA: TGTGCCAGCAGCGGGGACATCGGTGAGACCCAGTACTTC.

The chain couples TRBV25-1 to TRBJ2-5; perhaps TRBD1 as D (6 bases). Germline CDR1 and CDR2: MGHDK and SYGVNS. CDR3 length equals 14 residues. Trimming left V 7 bases short and J 2 bases short, with 14 bases between. Written as DNA, the CDR3 is TGTGCCAGCACCGGATGGGGGCGGCAAGAGACCCAGTACTTC. It encodes CASTGWGRQETQYF.

In this sample, this clone turned up many times. This chain uses TRBV5-1 with TRBJ1-4; D gene uncertain. The CDR3 consists of 13 residues. V shed 4 bases and J shed 7 bases, with 11 bases lying between them. Germline CDR1 and CDR2: SGHRS and YFSETQ. As DNA, the CDR3 is TGCGCCAGCAGCAGGGAAGTTGCTGAAAAACTGTTTTTT. Translation: CASSREVAEKLFF.

V usage is TRBV7-9 and J usage is TRBJ2-4; 7 nucleotides line up with TRBD1. Germline loops: CDR1 SEHNR, CDR2 FQNEAQ (reference sequence). Losses at the gene ends were 0 bases for V and 7 bases for J; bases not matched to a gene: 6. This CDR3 contains 15 residues. The DNA for the CDR3 is TGTGCCAGCAGCTTAGCCTACAGGGGATGGAACATTCAGTACTTC. Translating gives CASSLAYRGWNIQYF.

This sequence joins TRBV7-3 and TRBJ2-3; either TRBD1 or TRBD2 may fit D (6 bases each). In germline, CDR1 is SGHTA, CDR2 FQGTGA. This CDR3 comprises 15 residues. V was cut by 2 bases and J by 3 bases, with 12 bases left in between. The CDR3: CASSLGGPPTDTQYF. CDR3 bases: TGTGCCAGCAGCTTAGGGGGGCCGCCGACAGATACGCAGTATTTT.

The CDR3 bases are TGTGCCAGCAGCAAAGACAGGTACAATGAGCAGTTCTTC. Protein product: CASSKDRYNEQFF. The chain couples TRBV7-2 to TRBJ2-1, with a possible D match to TRBD1 (6 bases). The CDR3 has 13 residues. Trimming took off 5 bases at V and 4 bases at J, with 9 bases between the two ends. The germline CDR1 and CDR2 sequences are SGHTA and FQGNSA.

This chain uses TRBV5-4 with TRBJ2-3; TRBD2 agrees at 7 bases. The CDR3 loop spans 14 amino acids. Germline V gene data show CDR1 as SGHNT and CDR2 as YYREEE (reference sequence). V gave up 4 bases and J gave up 4 bases; unmatched junction bases: 6. CDR3 DNA: TGTGCCAGCAGCCCAACTAGCGACGCAGATACGCAGTATTTT. Translation gives CASSPTSDADTQYF.

The rearrangement joins TRBV7-8 to TRBJ2-1, with D perhaps given as TRBD1 or TRBD2 (5 bases each). The CDR3 is 13 amino acids. Trimming left V 7 bases short and J 4 bases short, with 11 bases between. From germline, CDR1 is SGHVS and CDR2 FQNEAQ. CDR3 amino acids: CASTWDRYNEQFF. CDR3 in DNA: TGTGCCAGCACCTGGGACCGATACAATGAGCAGTTCTTC. Variable domain in full (rest from reference TRBV7-8 and TRBJ2-1): GAGVSQSPRYKVAKRGQDVALRCDPISGHVSLFWYQQALGQGPEFLTYFQNEAQLDKSGLPSDRFFAERPEGSVSTLKIQRTQQEDSAVYLCASTWDRYNEQFFGPGTRLTVL.